This T cell receptor (beta chain) comes out of a study of early T cells in non-severe SARS-CoV-2 infection. Study-level information: Chains were unpaired, as sequencing was done on bulk RNA from unsorted whole blood.

Findings of the study overall: Reliance on VDJdb matching favored anti-spike CD8 responses; private and CD4 specificities were missed.

Worth noting for this clonotype: Its antigen is still unknown.

V trimming: 3 bases; J trimming: 6 bases; junction bases outside the gene matches: 9. This CDR3 is built from 16 residues. Germline values: CDR1 SGHAT, CDR2 FQNNGV. Individual cDNA molecules received unique molecular identifiers. TCRdb reprocessed the 5' RACE reads via MiXCR and lists one record per CDR3 protein. Here the sample spans approximately 45,000 distinct CDR3 sequences, around 7% being singletons. This chain links TRBV11-2 with TRBJ1-1; 11 positions agree with TRBD1. The clonotype originates from an adult who was a healthcare worker with PCR-confirmed SARS-CoV-2 infection or an uninfected control (not recorded which). The sequenced sample consisted of whole blood. As DNA, the CDR3 is TGTGCCAGCAGCTTGAACGCCGGGACAGGGGGGTCTGAAGCTTTCTTT. Amino acids: CASSLNAGTGGSEAFF.